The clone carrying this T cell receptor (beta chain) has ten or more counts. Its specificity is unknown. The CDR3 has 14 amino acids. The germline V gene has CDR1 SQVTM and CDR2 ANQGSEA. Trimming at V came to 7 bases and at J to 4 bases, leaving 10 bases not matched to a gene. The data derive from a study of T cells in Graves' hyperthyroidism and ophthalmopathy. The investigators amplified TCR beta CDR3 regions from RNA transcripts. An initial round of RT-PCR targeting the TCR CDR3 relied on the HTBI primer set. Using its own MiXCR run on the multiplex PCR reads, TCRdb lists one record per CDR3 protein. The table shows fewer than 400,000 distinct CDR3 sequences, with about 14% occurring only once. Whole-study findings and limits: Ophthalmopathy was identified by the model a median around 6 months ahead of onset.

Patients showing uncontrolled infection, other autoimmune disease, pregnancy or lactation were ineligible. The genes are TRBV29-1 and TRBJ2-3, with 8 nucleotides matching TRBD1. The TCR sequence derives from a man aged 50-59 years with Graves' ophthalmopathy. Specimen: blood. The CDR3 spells CSAGQGLISDTQYF. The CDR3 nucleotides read TGCAGCGCCGGACAGGGATTGATATCAGATACGCAGTATTTT.